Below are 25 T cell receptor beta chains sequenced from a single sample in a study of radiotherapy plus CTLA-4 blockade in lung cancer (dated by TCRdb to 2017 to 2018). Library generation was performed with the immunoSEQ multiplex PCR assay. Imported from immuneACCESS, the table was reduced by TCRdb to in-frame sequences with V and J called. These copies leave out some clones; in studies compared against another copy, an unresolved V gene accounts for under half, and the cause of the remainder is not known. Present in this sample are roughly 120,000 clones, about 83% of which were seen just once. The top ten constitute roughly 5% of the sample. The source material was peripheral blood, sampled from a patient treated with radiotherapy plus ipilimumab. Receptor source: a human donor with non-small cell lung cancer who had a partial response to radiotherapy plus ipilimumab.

The CDR3 DNA is TGTGCCAGCAGTTCCCGGACAGGGGATCAGCCCCAGCATTTT. Translation: CASSSRTGDQPQHF. J is TRBJ1-5 and V is TRBV6-6, with 9 bases fitting TRBD1. Looked up from germline, CDR1 is MNHNY and CDR2 is SVGAGI (reference sequence). V lost 4 bases, J lost 5 bases, and 3 bases stayed unmatched. The length of the CDR3 is 14 residues.

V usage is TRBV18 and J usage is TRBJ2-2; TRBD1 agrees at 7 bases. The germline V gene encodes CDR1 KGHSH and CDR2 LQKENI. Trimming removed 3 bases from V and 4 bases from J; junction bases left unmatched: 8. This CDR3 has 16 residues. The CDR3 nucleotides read TGTGCCAGCTCACCGCCGGCAACAGGGGCCACCGGGGAGCTGTTTTTT. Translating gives CASSPPATGATGELFF. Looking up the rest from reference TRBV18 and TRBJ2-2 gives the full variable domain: NAGVMQNPRHLVRRRGQEARLRCSPMKGHSHVYWYRQLPEEGLKFMVYLQKENIIDESGMPKERFSAEFPKEGPSILRIQQVVRGDSAAYFCASSPPATGATGELFFGEGSRLTVL.

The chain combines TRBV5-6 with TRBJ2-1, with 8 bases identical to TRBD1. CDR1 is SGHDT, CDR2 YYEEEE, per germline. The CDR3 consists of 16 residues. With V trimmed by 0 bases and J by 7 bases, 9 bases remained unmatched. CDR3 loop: CASSLGTGKIGNEQFF. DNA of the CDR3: TGTGCCAGCAGCTTGGGGACAGGGAAGATAGGGAATGAGCAGTTCTTC.

The CDR3 DNA follows: TGTGCCAGCAGCCAAGAACCAACCGGGACTAGCTACCAAGAGACCCAGTACTTC. Its protein product is CASSQEPTGTSYQETQYF. The V and J genes are TRBV4-2 and TRBJ2-5; 9 bases line up with TRBD2. This CDR3 comprises 18 residues. From germline, CDR1 is LGHNA and CDR2 YNFKEQ. V lost 0 bases to trimming and J lost 0 bases; unmatched junction nucleotides: 8.

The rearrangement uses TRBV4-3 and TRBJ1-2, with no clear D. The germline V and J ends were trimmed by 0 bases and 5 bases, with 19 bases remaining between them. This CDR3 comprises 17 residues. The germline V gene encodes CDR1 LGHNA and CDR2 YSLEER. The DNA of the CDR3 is TGCGCCAGCAGCCAAGAAGGCCGTTTGGGTGCGGGGTATGGCTACACCTTC. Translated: CASSQEGRLGAGYGYTF.

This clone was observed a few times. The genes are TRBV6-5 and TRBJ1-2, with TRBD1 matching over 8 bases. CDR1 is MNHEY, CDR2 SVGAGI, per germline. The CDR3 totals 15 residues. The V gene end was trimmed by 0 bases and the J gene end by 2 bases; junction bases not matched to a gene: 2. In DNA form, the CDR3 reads TGTGCCAGCAGTTACTCTCGGACAGGGAACTATGGCTACACCTTC. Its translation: CASSYSRTGNYGYTF.

The CDR3 DNA follows: TGTGCCAGCAGTTTTTTCTCGGACAGGGGGCCCTCTAACTATGGCTACACCTTC. This encodes CASSFFSDRGPSNYGYTF. The rearrangement joins TRBV28 to TRBJ1-2, with TRBD1 matching 11 bases. Germline CDR1 and CDR2: MDHEN and SYDVKM. The V and J ends lost 3 bases and 0 bases, in that order; junction bases with no gene match: 9. The CDR3 runs to 18 residues.

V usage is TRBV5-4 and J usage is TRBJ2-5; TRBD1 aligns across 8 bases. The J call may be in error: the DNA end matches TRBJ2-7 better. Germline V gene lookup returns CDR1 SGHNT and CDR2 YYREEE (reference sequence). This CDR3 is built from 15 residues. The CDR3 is CASSLVQGASYEQYF. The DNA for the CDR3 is TGTGCCAGCAGCTTGGTTCAGGGGGCCTCCTACGAGCAGTACTTC.

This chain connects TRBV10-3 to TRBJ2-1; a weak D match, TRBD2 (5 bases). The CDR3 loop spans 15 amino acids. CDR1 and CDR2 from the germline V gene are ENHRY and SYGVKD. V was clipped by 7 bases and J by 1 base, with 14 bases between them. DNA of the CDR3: TGTGCCATCAAGGGAGAGGGTATTTCCTACAATGAGCAGTTCTTC. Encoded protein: CAIKGEGISYNEQFF.

DNA of the CDR3: TGTGCCATCAGTCTTCGTACAGGGGGTAGCGAGCAGTACTTC. Translation gives CAISLRTGGSEQYF. This chain links TRBV10-3 with TRBJ2-7; 8 bases are a match to TRBD1. The length of the CDR3 is 14 residues. V gave up 5 bases and J gave up 6 bases; unmatched junction bases: 9. CDR1 is ENHRY and CDR2 is SYGVKD in the germline V gene.

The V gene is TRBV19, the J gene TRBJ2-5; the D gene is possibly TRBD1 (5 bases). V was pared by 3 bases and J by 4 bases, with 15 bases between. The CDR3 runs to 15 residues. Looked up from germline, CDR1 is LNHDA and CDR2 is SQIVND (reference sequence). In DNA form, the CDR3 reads TGTGCCAGTAGTATCGGGCAGGGCCTCCTAGAGACCCAGTACTTC. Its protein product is CASSIGQGLLETQYF.

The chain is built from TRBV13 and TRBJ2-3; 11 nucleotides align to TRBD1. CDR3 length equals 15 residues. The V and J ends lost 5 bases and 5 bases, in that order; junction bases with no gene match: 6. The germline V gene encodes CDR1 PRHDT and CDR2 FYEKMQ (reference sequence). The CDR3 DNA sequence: TGTGCCAGCAGCCGATCGGGACAGGGGGGAGATACGCAGTATTTT. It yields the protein CASSRSGQGGDTQYF.

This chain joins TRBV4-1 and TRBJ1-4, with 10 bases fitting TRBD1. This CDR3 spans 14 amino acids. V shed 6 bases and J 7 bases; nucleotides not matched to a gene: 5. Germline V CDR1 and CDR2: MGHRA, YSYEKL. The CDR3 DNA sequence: TGCGCCAGCAGTCGACAGGGGGCGCGTGAAAAACTGTTTTTT. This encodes CASSRQGAREKLFF.

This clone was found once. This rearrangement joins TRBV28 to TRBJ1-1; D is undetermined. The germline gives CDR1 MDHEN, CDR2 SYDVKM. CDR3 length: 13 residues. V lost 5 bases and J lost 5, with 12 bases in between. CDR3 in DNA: TGTGCCAGCAGTAGATCCGAGGGAACTGAAGCTTTCTTT. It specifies CASSRSEGTEAFF.

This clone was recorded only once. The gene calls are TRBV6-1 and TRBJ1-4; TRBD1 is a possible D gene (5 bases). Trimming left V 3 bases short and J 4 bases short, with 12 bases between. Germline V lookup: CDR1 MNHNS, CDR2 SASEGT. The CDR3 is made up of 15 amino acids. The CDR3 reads CASSERSGINEKLFF. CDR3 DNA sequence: TGTGCCAGCAGTGAGCGGTCAGGGATTAATGAAAAACTGTTTTTT.

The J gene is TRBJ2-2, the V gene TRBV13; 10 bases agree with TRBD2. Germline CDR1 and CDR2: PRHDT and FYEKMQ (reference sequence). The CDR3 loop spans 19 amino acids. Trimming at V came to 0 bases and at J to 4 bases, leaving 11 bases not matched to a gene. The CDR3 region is CASSLGVKGTSGITGELFF. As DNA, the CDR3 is TGTGCCAGCAGCTTAGGGGTTAAAGGAACTAGCGGGATCACCGGGGAGCTGTTTTTT.

The CDR3 loop is CASSPDTGGRELFF. The CDR3 DNA reads as TGTGCCAGCAGCCCGGACACCGGGGGGAGGGAGCTGTTTTTT. This chain links TRBV7-2 with TRBJ2-2; 7 bases match TRBD2. The CDR3 runs to 14 residues. Germline trimming cut 5 bases from V and 9 bases from J; bases unmatched to any gene: 9. Per germline, CDR1 SGHTA and CDR2 FQGNSA. The variable domain in full, completed from reference TRBV7-2 and TRBJ2-2, reads GAGVSQSPSNKVTEKGKDVELRCDPISGHTALYWYRQSLGQGLEFLIYFQGNSAPDKSGLPSDRFSAERTGGSVSTLTIQRTQQEDSAVYLCASSPDTGGRELFFGEGSRLTVL.

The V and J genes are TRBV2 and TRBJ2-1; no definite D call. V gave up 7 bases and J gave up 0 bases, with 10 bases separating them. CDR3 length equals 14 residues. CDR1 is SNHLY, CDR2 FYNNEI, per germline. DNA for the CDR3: TGTGCCAGCAAGACACGGCTCTCCTACAATGAGCAGTTCTTC. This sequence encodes CASKTRLSYNEQFF.

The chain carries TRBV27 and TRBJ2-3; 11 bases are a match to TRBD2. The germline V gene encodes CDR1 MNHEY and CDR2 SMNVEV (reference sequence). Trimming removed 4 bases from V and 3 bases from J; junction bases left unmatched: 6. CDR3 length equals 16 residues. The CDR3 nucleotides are TGTGCCAGCAGTTCACTAGCGGGAGAGGGGACAGATACGCAGTATTTT. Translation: CASSSLAGEGTDTQYF.

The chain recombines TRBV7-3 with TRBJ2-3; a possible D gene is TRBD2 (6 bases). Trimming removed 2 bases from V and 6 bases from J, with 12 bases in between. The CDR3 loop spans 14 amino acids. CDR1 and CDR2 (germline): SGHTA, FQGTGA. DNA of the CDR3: TGTGCCAGCAGCTTAGGAGGGCCGGGGGATACGCAGTATTTT. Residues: CASSLGGPGDTQYF.

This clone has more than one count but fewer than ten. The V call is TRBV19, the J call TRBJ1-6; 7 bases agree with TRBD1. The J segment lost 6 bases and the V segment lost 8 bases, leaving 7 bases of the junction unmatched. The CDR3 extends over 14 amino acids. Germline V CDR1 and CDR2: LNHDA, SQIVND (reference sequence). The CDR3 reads CASQSGTANSPLHF. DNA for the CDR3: TGTGCCAGTCAATCCGGGACAGCTAATTCACCCCTCCACTTT.

The CDR3 DNA is TGCAGCGTTTGGACAGGGGTCACTGAAGCTTTCTTT. This sequence encodes CSVWTGVTEAFF. V and J are TRBV29-1 and TRBJ1-1, with TRBD1 matching over 9 bases. This CDR3 has 12 amino acids. Trimming at V came to 5 bases and at J to 4 bases, leaving 2 bases not matched to a gene. Germline lookup yields CDR1 SQVTM and CDR2 ANQGSEA.

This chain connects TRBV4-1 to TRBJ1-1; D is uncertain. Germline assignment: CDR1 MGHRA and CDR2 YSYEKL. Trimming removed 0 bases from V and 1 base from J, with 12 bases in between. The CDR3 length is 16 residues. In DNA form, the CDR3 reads TGCGCCAGCAGCCAAGAGGGCGGGGTTGGGAACACTGAAGCTTTCTTT. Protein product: CASSQEGGVGNTEAFF.

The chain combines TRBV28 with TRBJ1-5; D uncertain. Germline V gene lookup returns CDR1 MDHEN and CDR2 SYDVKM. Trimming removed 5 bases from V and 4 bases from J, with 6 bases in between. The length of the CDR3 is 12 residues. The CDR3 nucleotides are TGTGCCAGCAGTCCCCCGAATCAGCCCCAGCATTTT. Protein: CASSPPNQPQHF.

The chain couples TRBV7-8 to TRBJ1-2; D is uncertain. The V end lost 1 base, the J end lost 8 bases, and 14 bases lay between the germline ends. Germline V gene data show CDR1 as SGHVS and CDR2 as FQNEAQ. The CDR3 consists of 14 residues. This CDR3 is CASSLVKSAGGYTF. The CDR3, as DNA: TGTGCCAGCAGCTTAGTAAAGAGCGCTGGGGGCTACACCTTC.